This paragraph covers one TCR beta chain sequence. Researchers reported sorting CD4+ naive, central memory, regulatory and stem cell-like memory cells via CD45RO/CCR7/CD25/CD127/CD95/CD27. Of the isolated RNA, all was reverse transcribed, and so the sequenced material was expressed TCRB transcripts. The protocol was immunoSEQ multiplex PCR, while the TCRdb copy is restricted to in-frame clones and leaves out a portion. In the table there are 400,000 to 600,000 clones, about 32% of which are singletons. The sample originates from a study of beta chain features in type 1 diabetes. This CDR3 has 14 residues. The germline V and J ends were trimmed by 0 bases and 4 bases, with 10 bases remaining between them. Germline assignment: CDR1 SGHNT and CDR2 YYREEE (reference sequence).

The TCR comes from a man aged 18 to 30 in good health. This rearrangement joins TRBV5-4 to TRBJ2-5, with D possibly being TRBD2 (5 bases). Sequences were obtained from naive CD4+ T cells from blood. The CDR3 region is CASSLVVAGETQYF. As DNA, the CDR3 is TGTGCCAGCAGCTTGGTGGTGGCGGGAGAGACCCAGTACTTC.